This section outlines one TCR beta chain sequence together with its context. Its target is unknown. Other DNA sequences from this sample encode an identical CDR3 as well. The sample belongs to a study of beta chain features in type 1 diabetes. TCRB transcripts that were expressed got sequenced, as all of the isolated RNA had been reverse transcribed. Sequenced by immunoSEQ multiplex PCR; TCRdb stores in-frame clones only, minus some. The sample yields approximately 240,000 clones, roughly 16% seen once. The CDR3 loop spans 15 amino acids. CDR1 is LGHNA, CDR2 YNFKEQ, per germline. Trimming removed 0 bases at V and 3 bases at J, with 11 bases between. The study, taken as a whole, reports: Any HLA effect on TCRB rearrangement was left unresolved by small sub-analyses. Significant though moderate, a shortening of TCRB CDR3s appeared in all four CD4+ subsets of Type 1 diabetes patients.

The source is a man under 40 with type 1 diabetes. The specimen sequenced was naive CD4+ T cells from blood. The V gene is TRBV4-2, the J gene TRBJ2-5, with D uncertain. The CDR3 sequence: CASSQEGGREETQYF. The DNA for the CDR3 is TGTGCCAGCAGCCAAGAGGGCGGAAGGGAAGAGACCCAGTACTTC.